The 27 T cell receptor beta chains below were found in one sample sequenced in a study of vaccination effects on CD4 cells after COVID-19. Their cognate antigens are unknown. Antigen-specific CD4+ T cell clonotypes were called by their expansion after viral peptide-pool culture in ViraFEST. Having been cultured for roughly 11 days, the cells underwent CD4+ T cell isolation. BNT162b2 vaccine or mRNA-1273 vaccine was given to participants in two doses. Generated by immunoSEQ multiplex PCR, the TCRdb table keeps only in-frame clones and is missing some. The table lists 25,000 to 30,000 clones, roughly four fifths of them singletons, with about 17% in the top ten. This specimen was CD4+ T cells from PBMCs cultured with HCoV-OC43 spike peptides, taken after COVID-19 vaccination. Subset specified: HCoV-OC43 spike overlapping peptide pool stimulation. The source is a human donor who received a COVID-19 vaccine.

This chain uses TRBV6-5 with TRBJ2-1; D is ambiguous. V shed 3 bases and J shed 0 bases, with 9 bases lying between them. CDR1 is MNHEY and CDR2 is SVGAGI in the germline V gene. The CDR3 runs 15 residues. The CDR3 DNA sequence: TGTGCCAGCAGTTATGCGGTAAGCTCCTACAATGAGCAGTTCTTC. It yields the protein CASSYAVSSYNEQFF.

In this sample, this clone turned up a few times. The chain employs TRBV19 and TRBJ1-1; the match to TRBD1 covers 7 bases. The length of the CDR3 is 14 residues. Germline V gene lookup returns CDR1 LNHDA and CDR2 SQIVND (reference sequence). V shed 3 bases and J 7 bases; nucleotides not matched to a gene: 8. The CDR3 DNA reads TGTGCCAGTAGTATTATGGTAGGGGACAGTGAAGCTTTCTTT. This gives the protein CASSIMVGDSEAFF.

CDR3 residues: CASSPRGSNYGYTF. Written as DNA, the CDR3 is TGTGCCAGCAGTCCACGAGGGTCCAACTATGGCTACACCTTC. The chain couples TRBV6-5 to TRBJ1-2; D remains ambiguous. The CDR3 runs 14 residues. The germline V gene has CDR1 MNHEY and CDR2 SVGAGI. The V gene lost 5 bases and the J gene lost 2 bases, with 12 bases spanning the gap.

The chain carries TRBV6-5 and TRBJ2-1; TRBD1 matches at 9 bases. Germline lookup yields CDR1 MNHEY and CDR2 SVGAGI. The CDR3 has 14 residues. V shed 6 bases and J 6 bases; nucleotides not matched to a gene: 6. CDR3 in DNA: TGTGCCAGCAGCCCGGGACAGGGCATCAATGAGCAGTTCTTC. This sequence encodes CASSPGQGINEQFF.

This sequence joins TRBV6-1 and TRBJ1-2, with D perhaps matching TRBD1 (6 bases). Germline loops: CDR1 MNHNS, CDR2 SASEGT. Between the trimmed V and J ends, which lost 1 base and 4 bases, there was a span of 10 bases. CDR3 length: 14 amino acids. This chain's CDR3 is CASSEEGDGYGYTF. The CDR3 nucleotides read TGTGCCAGCAGTGAAGAGGGGGATGGCTATGGCTACACCTTC.

This clone was recorded a few times. The CDR3 DNA reads TGCGCCAGCAGCTTGAGCGGGATGGCCCTTAGGGGTGAGCAGTTCTTC. Protein: CASSLSGMALRGEQFF. The chain couples TRBV5-1 to TRBJ2-1, with 7 bases that match TRBD2. With V trimmed by 1 base and J by 9 bases, 13 bases remained unmatched. Germline-derived CDR1 and CDR2 are SGHRS and YFSETQ. The CDR3 extends over 16 amino acids.

This clone has more than one count but fewer than ten. The gene calls are TRBV5-6 and TRBJ1-5, with D possibly matching TRBD1 (5 bases). The CDR3 loop spans 15 amino acids. V gave up 3 bases and J gave up 4 bases, with 14 bases separating them. Looked up from germline, CDR1 is SGHDT and CDR2 is YYEEEE. The CDR3 DNA reads TGTGCCAGCAGCTCCGGGGCGTTTGGAAATCAGCCCCAGCATTTT. Its translation: CASSSGAFGNQPQHF.

This CDR3 is CASSLYDSLNTEAFF. The CDR3 nucleotides read TGTGCCAGCAGTTTATACGACAGCTTAAACACTGAAGCTTTCTTT. The chain uses TRBV27 and TRBJ1-1, with D tentatively TRBD1 (5 bases). CDR3 length: 15 residues. With 1 base removed from V and 2 bases from J, the gap between germline ends came to 11 bases. Germline CDR1 MNHEY, CDR2 SMNVEV (reference sequence).

This clone was detected only a few times. V and J are TRBV18 and TRBJ1-2, with a possible D match to TRBD1 (5 bases). V was clipped by 1 base and J by 2 bases, with 8 bases between them. The CDR3 runs 14 residues. CDR1 and CDR2 (germline): KGHSH, LQKENI. The CDR3 sequence is CASSPQGRNYGYTF. The CDR3, as DNA: TGTGCCAGCTCACCACAGGGGAGGAACTATGGCTACACCTTC.

The table lists this clone with a few counts. The V gene is TRBV3-1 (or the pseudogene TRBV3-2), the J gene TRBJ2-2; the match to TRBD1 covers 7 bases. Looked up from germline, CDR1 is LGHDT and CDR2 is YNNKEL (reference sequence). V trimming: 6 bases; J trimming: 1 base; junction bases outside the gene matches: 2. The CDR3 consists of 14 residues. Here the CDR3 DNA reads TGTGCCAGCAGGTGGACAGGGAACACCGGGGAGCTGTTTTTT. Residues: CASRWTGNTGELFF.

This clone was counted a single time. The chain uses TRBV10-3 and TRBJ2-1; D remains unclear. Trimming pared 0 bases from V and 15 bases from J, leaving 12 bases between. Germline CDR1 and CDR2: ENHRY and SYGVKD. This CDR3 comprises 12 residues. The CDR3 spells CAISESRTAPFF. Written as DNA, the CDR3 is TGTGCCATCAGTGAGTCAAGGACCGCTCCGTTCTTC.

The gene calls are TRBV7-9 and TRBJ1-5; D call uncertain. V was pared by 1 base and J by 8 bases, with 15 bases between. Germline V gene data show CDR1 as SEHNR and CDR2 as FQNEAQ (reference sequence). The CDR3 length is 15 residues. The CDR3 nucleotides read TGTGCCAGCAGCTTAGGGGCAGCAGCAGAGGAGCCCCAGCATTTT. Protein product: CASSLGAAAEEPQHF.

The chain uses TRBV5-1 and TRBJ1-4; the match to TRBD1 covers 9 bases. Looked up from germline, CDR1 is SGHRS and CDR2 is YFSETQ. With 0 bases clipped from V and 3 bases from J, the junction kept 12 bases outside the gene matches. The CDR3 length is 19 residues. In DNA, the CDR3 is TGCGCCAGCAGCTTGGTAAAGCCGGGACAGGGTAGTGCTAATGAAAAACTGTTTTTT. Protein product: CASSLVKPGQGSANEKLFF.

This chain uses TRBV7-7 with TRBJ2-2, with 8 bases identical to TRBD1. The CDR3 is made up of 16 amino acids. In germline, CDR1 is SSHAT, CDR2 FNYEAQ (reference sequence). J was trimmed by 7 bases and V by 5 bases; bases with no gene match: 12. This CDR3 reads CASSPTLGQGNGELFF. The CDR3 nucleotides read TGTGCCAGCAGCCCAACTCTAGGACAGGGCAACGGGGAGCTGTTTTTT. Full variable domain (rest looked up from reference TRBV7-7 and TRBJ2-2): GAGVSQSPRYKVTKRGQDVTLRCDPISSHATLYWYQQALGQGPEFLTYFNYEAQPDKSGLPSDRFSAERPEGSISTLTIQRTEQRDSAMYRCASSPTLGQGNGELFFGEGSRLTVL.

The chain has TRBV6-1 and TRBJ1-4, with 9 bases fitting TRBD1. The germline V gene encodes CDR1 MNHNS and CDR2 SASEGT. This CDR3 comprises 15 residues. J was trimmed by 7 bases and V by 2 bases; bases with no gene match: 5. The CDR3 loop is CASSEQDRGFEKLFF. The CDR3 nucleotides read TGTGCCAGCAGTGAACAGGACAGGGGTTTTGAAAAACTGTTTTTT.

The rearrangement links TRBV19 to TRBJ2-5, with D possibly TRBD1 on 5 matching bases. V was clipped by 2 bases and J by 7 bases, with 11 bases between them. Germline values: CDR1 LNHDA, CDR2 SQIVND (reference sequence). The CDR3 runs to 13 residues. The chain's CDR3 is CASSISGLATQYF. CDR3 bases: TGTGCCAGTAGTATATCAGGGTTGGCGACCCAGTACTTC.

The chain links TRBV5-8 to TRBJ2-1; weak D call: TRBD2 (6 bases). The CDR3 length is 16 residues. CDR1 and CDR2 from the germline V gene are SGHTS and YDEGEE. V was cut by 4 bases and J by 3 bases, with 17 bases left in between. The CDR3 sequence is CASSPTGTYLYNEQFF. DNA of the CDR3: TGTGCCAGCAGCCCTACGGGGACTTACCTCTACAATGAGCAGTTCTTC. Full variable domain (rest looked up from reference TRBV5-8 and TRBJ2-1): EAGVTQSPTHLIKTRGQQATLRCSPISGHTSVYWYQQALGLGLQFLLWYDEGEERNRGNFPPRFSGRQFPNYSSELNVNALELEDSALYLCASSPTGTYLYNEQFFGPGTRLTVL.

This clone was seen once. Here the CDR3 reads CASSVALTAQETQYF. The CDR3 nucleotides read TGTGCCAGCAGCGTGGCGTTGACAGCCCAAGAGACCCAGTACTTC. J is TRBJ2-5 and V is TRBV9; maybe TRBD1 (5 bases). In germline, CDR1 is SGDLS, CDR2 YYNGEE. V lost 2 bases to trimming and J lost 1 base, with 12 bases between them. The CDR3 has 15 amino acids.

In its sample, this clone was seen a few times. CDR3 nucleotide sequence: TGTGCCAGCAGCAGAGTCGCCTATAGCAATCAGCCCCAGCATTTT. Protein sequence: CASSRVAYSNQPQHF. V and J are TRBV27 and TRBJ1-5; D unclear. The CDR3 loop spans 15 amino acids. V lost 6 bases and J lost 0, with 12 bases in between. Germline assignment: CDR1 MNHEY and CDR2 SMNVEV (reference sequence).

This clone was seen a handful of times. This chain uses TRBV6-1 with TRBJ2-3; 9 nucleotides align to TRBD2. After removal of 1 base from V and 4 bases from J, the junction contained 6 bases not matched to a gene. The CDR3 spans 16 residues. Germline-derived CDR1 and CDR2 are MNHNS and SASEGT. DNA of the CDR3: TGTGCCAGCAGTGAAGTTAGCGGGAGTTTCGCAGATACGCAGTATTTT. Its translation is CASSEVSGSFADTQYF.

This clone was detected only a few times. The chain joins TRBV15 to TRBJ2-4; no firm D call. The germline V and J ends were trimmed by 5 bases and 4 bases, with 21 bases remaining between them. CDR1 LNHNV and CDR2 YYDKDF come from the germline V gene (reference sequence). This CDR3 region has 17 residues. The CDR3 sequence is CATSSPRGTAAKNIQYF. The CDR3, as DNA: TGTGCCACCAGCTCCCCCAGAGGAACAGCTGCGAAAAACATTCAGTACTTC.

Only one count was recorded for this clone. The V and J genes are TRBV6-5 and TRBJ2-3, with 8 bases fitting TRBD1. The CDR3 has 15 residues. The germline gives CDR1 MNHEY, CDR2 SVGAGI. V shed 0 bases, J shed 7 bases, and the junction held 6 bases outside the gene matches. CDR3 in amino acids: CASSYSGQGANTQYF. The CDR3 DNA sequence: TGTGCCAGCAGTTACTCGGGGCAGGGGGCAAATACGCAGTATTTT.

The V gene is TRBV5-6, the J gene TRBJ2-2, with D uncertain. This CDR3 has 17 amino acids. The V gene's germline CDR1 is SGHDT and CDR2 YYEEEE. V shed 4 bases and J shed 5 bases, with 21 bases lying between them. DNA for the CDR3: TGTGCCAGCAGCCCCTTGTTTAACAGATCGGGTACCGGGGAGCTGTTTTTT. Its protein product is CASSPLFNRSGTGELFF.

This chain connects TRBV11-3 to TRBJ1-5; weak D call: TRBD1 (6 bases). Trimming cost V 3 bases and J 2 bases, with 23 bases left between them. Germline CDR1 and CDR2: SGHNT and YENEEA. The CDR3 totals 19 residues. The DNA of the CDR3 is TGTGCCAGCAGCTTGCGTAGCAGGGGCGCGCCCAGGGGCAATCAGCCCCAGCATTTT. This gives the protein CASSLRSRGAPRGNQPQHF.

This clone was picked up a small number of times. The rearrangement links TRBV5-1 to TRBJ1-1; D not resolved. Germline V CDR1 and CDR2: SGHRS, YFSETQ. Trimming left V 2 bases short and J 1 base short, with 6 bases between. The CDR3 spans 13 residues. The DNA of the CDR3 is TGCGCCAGCAGCTTCTCAAGGAACACTGAAGCTTTCTTT. It yields the protein CASSFSRNTEAFF.

This clone was counted once. J is TRBJ1-1 and V is TRBV10-3, with unresolved D. Germline CDR1 ENHRY, CDR2 SYGVKD. CDR3 length: 14 residues. V was cut by 8 bases and J by 4 bases, with 17 bases left in between. The CDR3 nucleotides are TGTGCCATCGGAAACAAGGCCCCGAGCACTGAAGCTTTCTTT. This codes for CAIGNKAPSTEAFF.

The CDR3 reads CASGLVLGQGPNYGYTF. In nucleotides, the CDR3 is TGTGCTAGTGGTTTGGTATTAGGACAGGGACCTAACTATGGCTACACCTTC. V usage is TRBV12-5 and J usage is TRBJ1-2; TRBD1 matches at 8 bases. CDR1 is LGHNT and CDR2 is FRNRAP in the germline V gene. The CDR3 spans 17 residues. Trimming took 0 bases from V and 0 from J; bases not matched to a gene: 6.